These T cell receptor beta chains were read from a single sample in a study of cytomegalovirus exposure and HLA in healthy donors. Some clones are missing from TCRdb's copy, which holds only in-frame ones; the method was immunoSEQ multiplex PCR. Of tens of thousands of clones listed, about 80% are singletons. The sample taken for sequencing was PBMCs. These receptors were obtained from a male donor in good health and CMV-seronegative. CDR3s include the opening cysteine and the closing phenylalanine or tryptophan. The order of the fields is clone size, D gene, J gene, CDR3 length, V gene, CDR3 protein, CDR3 DNA. D genes are given only for firm matches. Only some rows state a clone size, as once, few, many or a class for expanded clones.

>NA|TRBD2|TRBJ2-1|15|TRBV14
CASSPAGLGNHEQFF
TGTGCCAGCAGCCCCGCCGGACTAGGGAACCATGAGCAGTTCTTC
>once|NA|TRBJ2-7|13|TRBV7-3
CASSLKGRGEQYF
TGTGCCAGCAGCTTAAAGGGCAGGGGCGAGCAGTACTTC
>NA|TRBD1|TRBJ1-3|16|TRBV6-6
CASSLGDRASGNTIYF
TGTGCCAGCAGTTTGGGGGACAGGGCCTCCGGAAACACCATATATTTT
>NA|TRBD1|TRBJ1-5|15|TRBV19
CASSTGGSLGQPQHF
TGTGCCAGTAGTACAGGGGGCTCGTTGGGTCAGCCCCAGCATTTT
>NA|NA|TRBJ1-5|14|TRBV6-1
CASSSGRGDQPQHF
TGTGCCAGCAGTTCTGGACGGGGGGATCAGCCCCAGCATTTT
>NA|NA|TRBJ1-1|14|TRBV2
CASSTQGGNTEAFF
TGTGCCAGCAGTACCCAGGGAGGGAACACTGAAGCTTTCTTT
>NA|NA|TRBJ2-2|13|TRBV7-8
CASSILAAGELFF
TGTGCCAGCAGCATACTAGCAGCCGGGGAGCTGTTTTTT
>NA|NA|TRBJ2-3|15|TRBV9
CASSVSAVGLHTQYF
TGTGCCAGCAGCGTTTCGGCTGTAGGACTTCATACGCAGTATTTT
>NA|TRBD1|TRBJ1-4|14|TRBV19
CASSMDRGRVKLFF
TGTGCCAGTAGTATGGACAGGGGGCGCGTAAAACTGTTTTTT
>NA|NA|TRBJ2-3|15|TRBV5-1
CASSYAGDITDTQYF
TGCGCCAGCAGCTACGCGGGCGATATCACAGATACGCAGTATTTT
>NA|NA|TRBJ1-2|14|TRBV7-2
CASSFINVNYGYTF
TGTGCCAGCAGCTTTATAAATGTTAACTATGGCTACACCTTC
>NA|TRBD2|TRBJ2-1|12|TRBV5-6
CASSRTSGRPFF
TGTGCCAGCAGCCGGACTAGCGGGAGGCCGTTCTTC
>NA|NA|TRBJ1-1|13|TRBV19
CASLTGGNTEAFF
TGTGCCAGCCTGACGGGAGGGAACACTGAAGCTTTCTTT
>NA|TRBD1|TRBJ1-4|16|TRBV7-2
CASSLTIPGQGLPLFF
TGTGCCAGCAGCCTAACTATCCCGGGACAGGGGTTGCCACTGTTTTTT
>NA|NA|TRBJ1-1|13|TRBV5-1
CASSFSGDTEAFF
TGCGCCAGCAGCTTTTCAGGGGACACTGAAGCTTTCTTT
>NA|NA|TRBJ1-2|14|TRBV2
CASSAGQNNYGYTF
TGTGCCAGCAGTGCCGGACAGAACAACTATGGCTACACCTTC
>NA|TRBD1|TRBJ2-7|14|TRBV27
CASSAGQGTYEQYF
TGTGCCAGCAGTGCTGGACAGGGAACATACGAGCAGTACTTC
>few|TRBD1|TRBJ2-2|14|TRBV15
CAATGTANTGELFF
TGTGCCGCGACAGGGACCGCGAACACCGGGGAGCTGTTTTTT
>NA|TRBD1|TRBJ1-1|15|TRBV7-2
CASSSDLTGITEAFF
TGTGCCAGCAGCTCCGACCTGACAGGGATCACTGAAGCTTTCTTT
>NA|NA|TRBJ2-7|15|TRBV19
CASSTLAGYNHEQYF
TGTGCCAGTAGTACCCTGGCAGGATATAACCACGAGCAGTACTTC
>NA|TRBD2|TRBJ2-5|16|TRBV6-6
CASRQTSGGLQETQYF
TGTGCCAGCAGACAGACTAGCGGGGGCCTCCAAGAGACCCAGTACTTC
>NA|TRBD1|TRBJ1-3|14|TRBV28
CASTLQGTGNTIYF
TGTGCCAGCACCTTACAGGGGACTGGAAACACCATATATTTT
>few|NA|TRBJ2-1|15|TRBV19
CASSIVLSSIHEQFF
TGTGCCAGTAGTATAGTTCTGTCTAGCATACATGAGCAGTTCTTC
>NA|NA|TRBJ1-3|15|TRBV9
CASSVSRGPGNTIYF
TGTGCCAGCAGCGTTTCCAGGGGTCCTGGAAACACCATATATTTT
>NA|NA|TRBJ2-7|11|TRBV20-1
CSASIAREQYF
TGCAGTGCTAGTATAGCCCGCGAGCAGTACTTC
>NA|NA|TRBJ1-3|15|TRBV5-5
CASSLDRSSGNTIYF
TGTGCCAGCAGCTTGGACCGGAGCTCTGGAAACACCATATATTTT
>NA|TRBD1|TRBJ1-2|16|TRBV19
CASSMGTGGGGYGYTF
TGTGCCAGTAGTATGGGTACAGGGGGCGGTGGCTATGGCTACACCTTC
>NA|NA|TRBJ2-7|11|TRBV30
CAWSVTDEQYF
TGTGCCTGGAGTGTAACTGACGAGCAGTACTTC
>NA|TRBD1|TRBJ2-1|12|TRBV5-1
CASSYDRGLLVF
TGCGCCAGCAGCTACGACAGGGGGCTTTTGGTCTTC
>NA|TRBD2|TRBJ2-7|16|TRBV4-3
CASSQAFGGGAYEQYF
TGCGCCAGCAGCCAAGCCTTCGGGGGGGGTGCCTACGAGCAGTACTTC
>NA|NA|TRBJ2-7|12|TRBV5-4
CASSADSYEQYF
TGTGCCAGCAGCGCTGACAGCTACGAGCAGTACTTC
>few|NA|TRBJ2-3|16|TRBV10-3
CAISDLLAMGADTQYF
TGTGCCATCAGTGACCTACTAGCTATGGGGGCAGATACGCAGTATTTT
>NA|NA|TRBJ2-7|15|TRBV9
CASSAGPGDLYEQYF
TGTGCCAGCAGTGCGGGGCCGGGGGACCTTTACGAGCAGTACTTC
>NA|TRBD1|TRBJ2-7|14|TRBV28
CASTGQGGGYEQYF
TGTGCCAGCACAGGACAGGGTGGAGGGTACGAGCAGTACTTC
>NA|NA|TRBJ1-1|13|TRBV19
CASVSRTATEAFF
TGTGCCAGCGTAAGCCGGACAGCGACTGAAGCTTTCTTT
>NA|NA|TRBJ1-4|16|TRBV6-1
CASSVNIPSVAEKLFF
TGTGCCAGCAGTGTTAACATCCCCTCAGTGGCTGAAAAACTGTTTTTT
>NA|NA|TRBJ2-1|15|TRBV5-6
CASSFRLVVDNEQFF
TGTGCCAGCAGCTTTCGACTAGTAGTCGACAATGAGCAGTTCTTC
>NA|TRBD1|TRBJ2-5|15|TRBV28
CASSFQGTGGETQYF
TGTGCCAGCAGTTTTCAAGGGACAGGGGGAGAGACCCAGTACTTC
>few|TRBD1|TRBJ1-5|13|TRBV5-1
CASSVTGGQPQHF
TGCGCCAGCAGCGTGACAGGGGGACAGCCCCAGCATTTT
>NA|NA|TRBJ1-1|17|TRBV4-1
CASSLRDRGLQNTEAFF
TGCGCCAGCAGCCTGCGGGACCGCGGCTTACAGAACACTGAAGCTTTCTTT
>NA|NA|TRBJ2-7|12|TRBV10-2
CASSESGGKQYF
TGCGCCAGCAGTGAGTCGGGGGGTAAGCAGTACTTC
>NA|NA|TRBJ1-2|15|TRBV4-3
CASSQVRGAGAGYTF
TGCGCCAGCAGCCAAGTTAGAGGGGCAGGGGCAGGCTACACCTTC
>NA|TRBD2|TRBJ2-5|15|TRBV5-1
CASRDSGRMEGTQYF
TGCGCCAGCAGAGATAGCGGGAGAATGGAGGGGACCCAGTACTTC
>NA|NA|TRBJ1-5|19|TRBV21-1
CASSKPREESNRRGQPQHF
TGTGCCAGCAGCAAACCCCGAGAGGAGTCTAACCGGAGGGGTCAGCCCCAGCATTTT
>NA|NA|TRBJ1-1|16|TRBV7-2
CASSLEPRFKNTEAFF
TGTGCCAGCAGCTTAGAGCCCCGGTTTAAGAACACTGAAGCTTTCTTT
>NA|NA|TRBJ2-7|16|TRBV27
CASSVCWAGAAYEQYF
TGTGCCAGCAGCGTTTGTTGGGCAGGGGCGGCCTACGAGCAGTACTTC
>NA|NA|TRBJ2-2|14|TRBV7-9
CSSSLVRNTGELFF
TGTTCCAGCAGCTTAGTCAGGAACACCGGGGAGCTGTTTTTT